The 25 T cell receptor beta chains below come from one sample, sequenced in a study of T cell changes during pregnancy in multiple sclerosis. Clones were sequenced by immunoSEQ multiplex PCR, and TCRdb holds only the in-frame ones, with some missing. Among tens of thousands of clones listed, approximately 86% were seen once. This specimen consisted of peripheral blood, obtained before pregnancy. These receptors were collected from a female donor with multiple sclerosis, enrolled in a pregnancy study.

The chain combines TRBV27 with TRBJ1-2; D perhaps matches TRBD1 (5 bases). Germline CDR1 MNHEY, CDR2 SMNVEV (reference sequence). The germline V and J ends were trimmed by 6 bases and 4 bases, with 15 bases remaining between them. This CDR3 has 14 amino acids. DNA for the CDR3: TGTGCCAGCAGCCTTACCGACAGCTCCTATGGCTACACCTTC. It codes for CASSLTDSSYGYTF.

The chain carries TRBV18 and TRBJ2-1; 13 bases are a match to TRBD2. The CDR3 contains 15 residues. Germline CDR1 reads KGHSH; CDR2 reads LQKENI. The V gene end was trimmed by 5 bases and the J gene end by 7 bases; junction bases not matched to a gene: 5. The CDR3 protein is CASSSPGLAGNEQFF. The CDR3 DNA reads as TGTGCCAGCTCATCGCCGGGACTAGCGGGAAATGAGCAGTTCTTC. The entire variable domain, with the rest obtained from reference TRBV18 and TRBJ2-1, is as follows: NAGVMQNPRHLVRRRGQEARLRCSPMKGHSHVYWYRQLPEEGLKFMVYLQKENIIDESGMPKERFSAEFPKEGPSILRIQQVVRGDSAAYFCASSSPGLAGNEQFFGPGTRLTVL.

The CDR3: CASSPLGIAGGRTGELFF. The CDR3 region has the DNA TGTGCCAGCAGCCCTTTAGGGATAGCGGGGGGGCGGACCGGGGAGCTGTTTTTT. The genes are TRBV4-2 and TRBJ2-2; 11 positions agree with TRBD2. The V gene end was trimmed by 4 bases and the J gene end by 5 bases; junction bases not matched to a gene: 12. Germline-derived CDR1 and CDR2 are LGHNA and YNFKEQ. This CDR3 region has 18 residues.

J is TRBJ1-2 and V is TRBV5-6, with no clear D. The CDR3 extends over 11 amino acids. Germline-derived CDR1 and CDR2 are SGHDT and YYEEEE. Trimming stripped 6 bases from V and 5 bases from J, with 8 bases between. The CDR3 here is CASTGYYGYTF. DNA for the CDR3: TGTGCCAGCACGGGGTATTATGGCTACACCTTC.

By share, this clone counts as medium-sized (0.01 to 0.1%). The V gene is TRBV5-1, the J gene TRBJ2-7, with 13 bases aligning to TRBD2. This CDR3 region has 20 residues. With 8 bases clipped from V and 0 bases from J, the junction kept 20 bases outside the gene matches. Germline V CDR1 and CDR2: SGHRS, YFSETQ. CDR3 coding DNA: TGCGCCAGACCGGGACAGGGGGGAAAACTAGCGGGAGGGCCCTCCTACGAGCAGTACTTC. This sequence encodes CARPGQGGKLAGGPSYEQYF. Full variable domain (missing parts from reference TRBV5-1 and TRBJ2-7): KAGVTQTPRYLIKTRGQQVTLSCSPISGHRSVSWYQQTPGQGLQFLFEYFSETQRNKGNFPGRFSGRQFSNSRSEMNVSTLELGDSALYLCARPGQGGKLAGGPSYEQYFGPGTRLTVT.

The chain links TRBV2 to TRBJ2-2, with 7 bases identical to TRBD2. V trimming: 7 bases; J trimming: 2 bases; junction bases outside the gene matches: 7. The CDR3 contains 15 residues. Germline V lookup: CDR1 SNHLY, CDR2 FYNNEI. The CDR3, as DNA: TGTGCCAGCACTGGGGCTAGCGGTAACACCGGGGAGCTGTTTTTT. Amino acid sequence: CASTGASGNTGELFF. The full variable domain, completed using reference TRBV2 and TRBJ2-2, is EPEVTQTPSHQVTQMGQEVILRCVPISNHLYFYWYRQILGQKVEFLVSFYNNEISEKSEIFDDQFSVERPDGSNFTLKIRSTKLEDSAMYFCASTGASGNTGELFFGEGSRLTVL.

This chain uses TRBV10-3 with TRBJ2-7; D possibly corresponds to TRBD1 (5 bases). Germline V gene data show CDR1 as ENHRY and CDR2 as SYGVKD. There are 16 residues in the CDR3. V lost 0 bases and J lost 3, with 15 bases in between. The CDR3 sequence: CAISESIIRADYEQYF. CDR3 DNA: TGTGCCATCAGTGAGTCGATTATCAGGGCCGACTACGAGCAGTACTTC.

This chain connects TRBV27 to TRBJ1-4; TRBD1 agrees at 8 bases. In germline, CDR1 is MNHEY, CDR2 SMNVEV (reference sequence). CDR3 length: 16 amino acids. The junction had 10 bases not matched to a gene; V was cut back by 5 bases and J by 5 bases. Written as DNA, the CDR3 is TGTGCCAGCAGTCCTCAGGGGGCGCGAGTCAATGAAAAACTGTTTTTT. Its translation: CASSPQGARVNEKLFF. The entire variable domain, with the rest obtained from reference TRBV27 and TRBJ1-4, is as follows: EAQVTQNPRYLITVTGKKLTVTCSQNMNHEYMSWYRQDPGLGLRQIYYSMNVEVTDKGDVPEGYKVSRKEKRNFPLILESPSPNQTSLYFCASSPQGARVNEKLFFGSGTQLSVL.

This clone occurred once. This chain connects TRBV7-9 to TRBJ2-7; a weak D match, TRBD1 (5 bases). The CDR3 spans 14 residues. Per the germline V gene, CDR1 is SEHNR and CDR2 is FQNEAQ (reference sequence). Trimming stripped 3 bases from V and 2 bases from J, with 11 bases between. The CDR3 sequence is CASSFPGSPYEQYF. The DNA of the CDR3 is TGTGCCAGCAGCTTTCCAGGGTCCCCCTACGAGCAGTACTTC.

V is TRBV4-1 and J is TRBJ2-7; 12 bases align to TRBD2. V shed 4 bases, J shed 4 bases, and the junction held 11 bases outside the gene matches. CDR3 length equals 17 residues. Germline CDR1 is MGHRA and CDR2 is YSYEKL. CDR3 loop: CASSPVPETSGSYEQYF. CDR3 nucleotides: TGCGCCAGCAGCCCAGTTCCAGAGACTAGCGGGAGTTACGAGCAGTACTTC.

This chain's CDR3 is CASSPGTGRNPYEQYF. The CDR3 coding sequence is TGCGCCAGCAGCCCCGGGACTGGGCGAAACCCCTACGAGCAGTACTTC. The chain is built from TRBV5-1 and TRBJ2-7, with D perhaps matching TRBD2 (6 bases). There are 16 residues in the CDR3. CDR1 is SGHRS and CDR2 is YFSETQ in the germline V gene. V was trimmed by 4 bases and J by 2 bases, leaving 19 bases between them.

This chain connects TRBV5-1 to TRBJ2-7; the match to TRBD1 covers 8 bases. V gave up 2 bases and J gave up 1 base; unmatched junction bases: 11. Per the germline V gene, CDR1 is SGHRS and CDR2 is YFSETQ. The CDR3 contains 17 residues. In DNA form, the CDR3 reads TGCGCCAGCAGCTTACTAACCGGGACAGGAGGATCCTACGAGCAGTACTTC. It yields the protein CASSLLTGTGGSYEQYF.

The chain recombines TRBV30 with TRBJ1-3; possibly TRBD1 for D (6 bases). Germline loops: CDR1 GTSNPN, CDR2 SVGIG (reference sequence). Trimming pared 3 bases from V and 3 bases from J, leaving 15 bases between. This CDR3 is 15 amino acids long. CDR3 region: CAWSQKGVLGNTIYF. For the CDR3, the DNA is TGTGCCTGGAGCCAAAAGGGGGTACTTGGAAACACCATATATTTT.

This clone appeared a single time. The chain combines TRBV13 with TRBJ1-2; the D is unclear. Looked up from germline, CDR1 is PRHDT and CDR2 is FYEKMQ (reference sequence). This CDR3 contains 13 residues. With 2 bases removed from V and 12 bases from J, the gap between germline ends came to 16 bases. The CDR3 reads CASSLRFRQRNTF. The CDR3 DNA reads TGTGCCAGCAGCTTACGCTTTCGGCAGCGGAACACCTTC.

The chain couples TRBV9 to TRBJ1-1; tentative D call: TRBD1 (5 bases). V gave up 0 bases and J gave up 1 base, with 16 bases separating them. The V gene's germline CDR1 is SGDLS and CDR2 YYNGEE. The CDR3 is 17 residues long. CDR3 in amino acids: CASSVGIWGRENTEAFF. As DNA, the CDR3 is TGTGCCAGCAGCGTAGGCATTTGGGGGAGGGAGAACACTGAAGCTTTCTTT.

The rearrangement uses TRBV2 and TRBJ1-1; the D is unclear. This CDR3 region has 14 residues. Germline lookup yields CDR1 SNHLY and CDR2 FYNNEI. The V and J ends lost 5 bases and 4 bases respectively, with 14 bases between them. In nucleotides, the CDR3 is TGTGCCAGCAGTATCCTCACACGGGGCACTGAAGCTTTCTTT. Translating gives CASSILTRGTEAFF.

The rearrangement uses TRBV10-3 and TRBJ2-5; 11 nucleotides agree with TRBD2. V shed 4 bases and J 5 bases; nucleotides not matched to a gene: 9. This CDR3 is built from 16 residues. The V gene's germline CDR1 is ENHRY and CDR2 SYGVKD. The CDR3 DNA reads TGTGCCATCAGTGGAAGTGGGACTAGCGGAGGGGAGACCCAGTACTTC. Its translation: CAISGSGTSGGETQYF.

CDR3 bases: TGTGCCAGCAGCTTACAGGGACTAAGGAACACCGGGGAGCTGTTTTTT. It translates to CASSLQGLRNTGELFF. The V call is TRBV7-2, the J call TRBJ2-2, with 7 bases that match TRBD2. CDR3 size: 16 residues. Looked up from germline, CDR1 is SGHTA and CDR2 is FQGNSA. Trimming removed 2 bases from V and 1 base from J; junction bases left unmatched: 4. The whole variable domain, remainder taken from reference TRBV7-2 and TRBJ2-2, is GAGVSQSPSNKVTEKGKDVELRCDPISGHTALYWYRQSLGQGLEFLIYFQGNSAPDKSGLPSDRFSAERTGGSVSTLTIQRTQQEDSAVYLCASSLQGLRNTGELFFGEGSRLTVL.

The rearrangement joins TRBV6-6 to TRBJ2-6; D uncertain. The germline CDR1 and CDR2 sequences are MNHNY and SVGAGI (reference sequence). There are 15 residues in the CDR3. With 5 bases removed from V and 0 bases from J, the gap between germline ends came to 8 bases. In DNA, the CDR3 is TGTGCCAGCAGTAGCCGGAGCTCTGGGGCCAACGTCCTGACTTTC. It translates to CASSSRSSGANVLTF.

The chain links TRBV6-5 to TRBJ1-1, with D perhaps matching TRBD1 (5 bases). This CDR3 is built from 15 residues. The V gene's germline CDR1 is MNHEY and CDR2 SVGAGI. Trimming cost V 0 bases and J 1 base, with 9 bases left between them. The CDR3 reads CASSYSSGGNTEAFF. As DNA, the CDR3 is TGTGCCAGCAGTTACTCATCGGGGGGGAACACTGAAGCTTTCTTT.

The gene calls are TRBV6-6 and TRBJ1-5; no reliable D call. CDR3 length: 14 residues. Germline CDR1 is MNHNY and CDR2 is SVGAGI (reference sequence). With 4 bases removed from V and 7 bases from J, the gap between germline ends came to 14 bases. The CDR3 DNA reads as TGTGCCAGCAGTTCGTTGAGGTCCCAGCAGCCCCAGCATTTT. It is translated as CASSSLRSQQPQHF.

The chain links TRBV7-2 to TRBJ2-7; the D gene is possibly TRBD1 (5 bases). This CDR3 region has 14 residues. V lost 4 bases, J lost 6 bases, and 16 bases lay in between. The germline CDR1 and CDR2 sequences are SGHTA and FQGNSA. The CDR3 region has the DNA TGTGCCAGCAGCTCTCCCGGACAAGCCACCGAGCAGTACTTC. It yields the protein CASSSPGQATEQYF. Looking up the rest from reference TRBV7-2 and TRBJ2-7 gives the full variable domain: GAGVSQSPSNKVTEKGKDVELRCDPISGHTALYWYRQSLGQGLEFLIYFQGNSAPDKSGLPSDRFSAERTGGSVSTLTIQRTQQEDSAVYLCASSSPGQATEQYFGPGTRLTVT.

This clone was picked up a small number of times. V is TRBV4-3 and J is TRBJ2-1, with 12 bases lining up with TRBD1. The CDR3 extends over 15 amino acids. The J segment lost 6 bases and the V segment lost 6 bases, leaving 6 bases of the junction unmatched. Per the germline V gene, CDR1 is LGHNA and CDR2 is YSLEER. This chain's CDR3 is CASRVGQGAVNEQFF. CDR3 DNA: TGCGCCAGCAGGGTGGGACAGGGGGCTGTCAATGAGCAGTTCTTC.

The CDR3 sequence is CASGGGMNTEAFF. The CDR3 nucleotides are TGTGCCAGTGGTGGAGGGATGAACACTGAAGCTTTCTTT. This sequence joins TRBV19 and TRBJ1-1; no clear D. The CDR3 is made up of 13 amino acids. V lost 8 bases and J lost 0, with 10 bases in between. CDR1 and CDR2 from the germline V gene are LNHDA and SQIVND (reference sequence).

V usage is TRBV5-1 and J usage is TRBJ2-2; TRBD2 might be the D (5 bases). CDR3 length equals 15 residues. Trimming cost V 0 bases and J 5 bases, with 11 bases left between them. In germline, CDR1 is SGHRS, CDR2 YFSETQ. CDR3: CASSLVEGNTGELFF. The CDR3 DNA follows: TGCGCCAGCAGCTTGGTAGAGGGAAATACCGGGGAGCTGTTTTTT.